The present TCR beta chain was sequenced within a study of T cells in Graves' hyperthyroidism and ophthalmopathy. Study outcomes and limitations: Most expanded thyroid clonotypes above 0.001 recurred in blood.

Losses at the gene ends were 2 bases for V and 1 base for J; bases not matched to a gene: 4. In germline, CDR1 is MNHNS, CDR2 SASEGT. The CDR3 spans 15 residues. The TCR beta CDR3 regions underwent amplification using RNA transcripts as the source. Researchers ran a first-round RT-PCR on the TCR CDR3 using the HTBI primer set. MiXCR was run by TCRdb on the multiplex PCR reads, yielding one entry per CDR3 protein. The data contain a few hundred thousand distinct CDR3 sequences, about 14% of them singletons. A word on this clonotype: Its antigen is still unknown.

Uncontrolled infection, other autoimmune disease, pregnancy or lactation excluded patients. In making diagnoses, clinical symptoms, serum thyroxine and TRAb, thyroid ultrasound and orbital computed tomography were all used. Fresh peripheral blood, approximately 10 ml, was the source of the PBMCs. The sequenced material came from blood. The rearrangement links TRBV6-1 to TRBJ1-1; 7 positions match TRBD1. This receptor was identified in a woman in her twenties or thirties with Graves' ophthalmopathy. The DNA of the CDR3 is TGTGCCAGCAGTGAACAGGGGACAGCGAACACTGAAGCTTTCTTT. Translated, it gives CASSEQGTANTEAFF.